This T cell receptor (beta chain) was captured in a study of CD4 and CD8 cells across lung adenocarcinoma regions. This clonotype is termed medium-sized. Samples came from patients with localized non-small cell lung adenocarcinoma. TCRdb ran MiXCR on the PCR reads and lists one entry per CDR3 protein. The data hold about 3,700 distinct CDR3 sequences, with about 60% observed a single time. This CDR3 spans 15 amino acids. Trimming at V came to 4 bases and at J to 0 bases, leaving 1 base not matched to a gene. The germline V gene encodes CDR1 MRHNA and CDR2 SNTAGT. The gene calls are TRBV6-4 and TRBJ2-3, with TRBD2 identical over 10 bases. This TCR was sampled from a male donor with lung adenocarcinoma. The CD4 and CD8 labels of this study may be unreliable. Sequenced input: CD4+ T cells from the margin of a lung tumor. CDR3 loop: CASSVTSGSTDTQYF. In DNA, the CDR3 is TGTGCCAGCAGTGTGACTAGCGGGAGCACAGATACGCAGTATTTT.